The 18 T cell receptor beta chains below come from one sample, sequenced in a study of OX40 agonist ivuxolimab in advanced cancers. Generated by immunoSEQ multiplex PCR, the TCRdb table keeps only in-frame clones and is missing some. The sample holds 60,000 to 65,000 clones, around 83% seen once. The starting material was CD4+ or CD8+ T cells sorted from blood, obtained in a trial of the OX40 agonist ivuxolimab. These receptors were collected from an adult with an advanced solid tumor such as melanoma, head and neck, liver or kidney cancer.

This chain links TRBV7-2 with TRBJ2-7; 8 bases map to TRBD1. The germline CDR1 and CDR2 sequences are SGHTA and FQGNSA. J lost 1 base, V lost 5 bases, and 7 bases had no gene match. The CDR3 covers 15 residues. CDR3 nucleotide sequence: TGTGCCAGCAGCCAAGGACAGGGTATGTCCTACGAGCAGTACTTC. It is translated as CASSQGQGMSYEQYF.

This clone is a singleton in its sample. The CDR3 coding sequence is TGTGCCAGCAGTGAGGGACTAGCGGGGACAGATACGCAGTATTTT. Amino acid sequence: CASSEGLAGTDTQYF. The chain employs TRBV2 and TRBJ2-3, with 13 bases identical to TRBD2. CDR3 length equals 15 residues. Germline V CDR1 and CDR2: SNHLY, FYNNEI. The junction had 0 bases not matched to a gene; V was cut back by 3 bases and J by 3 bases.

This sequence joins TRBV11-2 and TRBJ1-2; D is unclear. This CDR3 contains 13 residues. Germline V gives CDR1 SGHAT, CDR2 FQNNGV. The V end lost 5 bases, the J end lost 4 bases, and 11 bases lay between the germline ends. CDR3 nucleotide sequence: TGTGCCAGCAGCCGGGCCGTTTCCTATGGCTACACCTTC. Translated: CASSRAVSYGYTF.

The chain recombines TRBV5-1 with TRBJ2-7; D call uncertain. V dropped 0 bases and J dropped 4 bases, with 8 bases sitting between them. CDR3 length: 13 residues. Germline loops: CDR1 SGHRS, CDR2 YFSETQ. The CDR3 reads CASSLDGLYEQYF. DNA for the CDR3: TGCGCCAGCAGCTTGGACGGGTTGTACGAGCAGTACTTC.

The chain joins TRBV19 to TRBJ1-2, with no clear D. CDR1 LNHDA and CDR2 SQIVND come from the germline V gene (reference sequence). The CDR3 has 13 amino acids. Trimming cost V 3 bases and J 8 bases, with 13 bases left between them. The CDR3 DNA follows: TGTGCCAGTAGTATTCGGGTCGGGATGGGCTACACCTTC. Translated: CASSIRVGMGYTF.

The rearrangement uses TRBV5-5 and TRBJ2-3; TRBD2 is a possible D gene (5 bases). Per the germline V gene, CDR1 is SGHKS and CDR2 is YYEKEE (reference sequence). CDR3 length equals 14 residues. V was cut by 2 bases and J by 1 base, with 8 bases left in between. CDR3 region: CASSFASRTDTQYF. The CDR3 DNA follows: TGTGCCAGCAGCTTCGCTAGCCGCACAGATACGCAGTATTTT.

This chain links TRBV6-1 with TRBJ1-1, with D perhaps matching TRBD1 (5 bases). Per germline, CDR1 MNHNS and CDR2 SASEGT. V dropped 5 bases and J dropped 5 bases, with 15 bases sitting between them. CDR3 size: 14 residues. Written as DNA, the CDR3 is TGTGCCAGCAGTCCACTGGGGGTAGGGACTGAAGCTTTCTTT. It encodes CASSPLGVGTEAFF.

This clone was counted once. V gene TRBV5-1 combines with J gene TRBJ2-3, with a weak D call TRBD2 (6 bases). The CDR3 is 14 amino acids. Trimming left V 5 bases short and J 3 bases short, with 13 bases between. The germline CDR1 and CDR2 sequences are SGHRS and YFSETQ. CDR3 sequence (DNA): TGCGCCAGCAGTGGTCCTGGGGGGACAGATACGCAGTATTTT. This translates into CASSGPGGTDTQYF.

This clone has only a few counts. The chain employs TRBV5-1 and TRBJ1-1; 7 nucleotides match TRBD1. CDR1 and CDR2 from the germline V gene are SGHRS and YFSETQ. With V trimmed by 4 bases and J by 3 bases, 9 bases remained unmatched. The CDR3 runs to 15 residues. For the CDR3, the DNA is TGCGCCAGCAGCCGCAGGACAGGTGGCGACACTGAAGCTTTCTTT. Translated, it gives CASSRRTGGDTEAFF. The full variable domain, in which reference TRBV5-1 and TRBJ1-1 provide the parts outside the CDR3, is KAGVTQTPRYLIKTRGQQVTLSCSPISGHRSVSWYQQTPGQGLQFLFEYFSETQRNKGNFPGRFSGRQFSNSRSEMNVSTLELGDSALYLCASSRRTGGDTEAFFGQGTRLTVV.

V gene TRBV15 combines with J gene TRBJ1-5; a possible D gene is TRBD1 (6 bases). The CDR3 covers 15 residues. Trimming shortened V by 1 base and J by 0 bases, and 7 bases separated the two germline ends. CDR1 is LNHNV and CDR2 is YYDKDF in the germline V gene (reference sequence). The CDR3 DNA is TGTGCCACCAGCAGAGGGACAGATAGCAATCAGCCCCAGCATTTT. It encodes CATSRGTDSNQPQHF.

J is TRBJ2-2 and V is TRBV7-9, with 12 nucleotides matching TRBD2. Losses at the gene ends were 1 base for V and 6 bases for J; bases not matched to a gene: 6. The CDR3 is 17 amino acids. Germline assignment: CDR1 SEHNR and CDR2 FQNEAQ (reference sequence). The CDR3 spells CASSLGTSGASPGELFF. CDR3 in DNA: TGTGCCAGCAGCTTAGGGACTAGCGGGGCCTCACCCGGGGAGCTGTTTTTT.

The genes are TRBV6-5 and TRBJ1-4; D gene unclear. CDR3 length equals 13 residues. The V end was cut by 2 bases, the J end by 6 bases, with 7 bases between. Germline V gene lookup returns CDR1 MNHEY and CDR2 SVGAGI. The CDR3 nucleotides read TGTGCCAGCAGTTACCTGAGTCATGAAAAACTGTTTTTT. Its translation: CASSYLSHEKLFF.

The CDR3 nucleotides are TGTGCCAGCAGAACGACAGGTGTCCAAGAGACCCAGTACTTC. Translated: CASRTTGVQETQYF. The J gene is TRBJ2-5, the V gene TRBV6-5; TRBD1 might be the D (6 bases). The CDR3 totals 14 residues. Germline loops: CDR1 MNHEY, CDR2 SVGAGI. The germline V and J ends were trimmed by 6 bases and 1 base, with 12 bases remaining between them.

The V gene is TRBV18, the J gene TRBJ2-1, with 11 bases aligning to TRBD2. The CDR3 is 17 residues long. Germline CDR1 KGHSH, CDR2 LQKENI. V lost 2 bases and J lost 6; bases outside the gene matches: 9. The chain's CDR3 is CASSPYAFTSGSNEQFF. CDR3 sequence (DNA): TGTGCCAGCTCACCATATGCCTTTACTAGCGGGAGCAATGAGCAGTTCTTC.

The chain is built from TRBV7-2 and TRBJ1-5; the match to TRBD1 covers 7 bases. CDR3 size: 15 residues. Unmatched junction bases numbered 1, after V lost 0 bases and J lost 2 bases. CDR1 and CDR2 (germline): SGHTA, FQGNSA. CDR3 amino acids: CASSLAGTGNQPQHF. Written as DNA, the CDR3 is TGTGCCAGCAGCTTAGCCGGGACAGGCAATCAGCCCCAGCATTTT.

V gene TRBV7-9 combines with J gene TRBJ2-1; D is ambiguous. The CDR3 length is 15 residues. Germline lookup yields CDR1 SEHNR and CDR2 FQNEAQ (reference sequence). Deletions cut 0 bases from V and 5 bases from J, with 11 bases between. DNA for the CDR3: TGTGCCAGCAGCTTAGCGCGTGACCGCGACAATGAGCAGTTCTTC. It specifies CASSLARDRDNEQFF.

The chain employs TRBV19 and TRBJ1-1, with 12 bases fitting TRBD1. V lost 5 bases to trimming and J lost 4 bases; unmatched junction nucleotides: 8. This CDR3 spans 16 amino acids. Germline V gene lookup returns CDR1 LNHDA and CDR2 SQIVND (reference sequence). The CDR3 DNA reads TGTGCCAGTAGTTCCCGGGACAGGGGGCTCGCCACTGAAGCTTTCTTT. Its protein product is CASSSRDRGLATEAFF.

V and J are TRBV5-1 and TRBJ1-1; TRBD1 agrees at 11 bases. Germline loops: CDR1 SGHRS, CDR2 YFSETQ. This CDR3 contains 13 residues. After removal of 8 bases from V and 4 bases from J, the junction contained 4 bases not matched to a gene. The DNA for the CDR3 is TGCGCCAGTTGGGGACAGGGGGGCACTGAAGCTTTCTTT. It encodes CASWGQGGTEAFF.